This record concerns one TCR beta chain sequence. This clone was counted only a few times. Its antigen specificity is not known. No much larger clonotype is one base removed from it; base qualities were not supplied. This specimen belongs to a study of shared clonotypes between healthy human individuals (dated by TCRdb to the early 2020s). As for the study more broadly: The cohort comprised a couple of women and a few men aged 18 to 49 years. For each donor, CD4 naive and CD4 memory were each run on three plates, CD8 naive on two plates, and CD8 memory on one plate. The study deeply sequenced blood TCR repertoires of five healthy adults to estimate repertoire size and the extent of clonotype sharing between individuals. To increase sequencing depth and limit assay-specific biases, different laboratories used diverse techniques to prepare libraries and sequence TCR repertoires. Between about 0.9 and 8.9 billion PBMCs per donor were obtained by leukapheresis. Overall results and qualifications from the work: The small number of donors limited the genetic and exposure-history diversity represented. Sampling was limited to blood, and TCR repertoires in tissue likely differ from TCR repertoires in blood. Rarefaction of sorted-subset datasets indicated incomplete sequencing despite the large sequencing depth. Larger estimated clonotype richness was generally found for naive subsets than for memory subsets. Across four donors, roughly 5.4% of naive CD4, roughly 3.5% of naive CD8, 2% to 2.5% of memory CD4, and around 0.4% of memory CD8 clonotypes were shared. Pairwise subsampling led to the expectation that sequencing depth would affect the degree of clonotype sharing among donors. Compared with non-shared clonotypes, the clonotypes found in all four sorted-subset donors had higher generation probabilities.

As encoded in the germline V gene, CDR1 is SGHDN while CDR2 is FVKESK. The trim is 4 bases for V and 5 bases for J, with a gap of 14 bases between the germline ends. From the cysteine up to the phenylalanine, the CDR3 has a length of 15 residues. The retained sequence is limited to the CDR3, 45 bases, with the frame set at the first base. Donors were healthy HIV-negative adults with no recently reported acute infections or vaccinations. Every donor was a Caucasian adult residing in Nashville, Tennessee, USA. CD4+ T cells were enriched through magnetic negative selection, after which naive cells were positively selected on CD45RA and the remaining negative fraction served as the memory subset. Blood was collected by leukapheresis, and PBMCs were isolated by Ficoll-Histopaque density gradient centrifugation and then cryopreserved in liquid nitrogen vapor phase. Analytical flow cytometry was used to check the purity and quantity of each magnetically sorted T cell population. Genomic DNA was isolated from each sorted fraction and quantified by UV absorbance on a Nanodrop 2000c.

Using the deep immunoSEQ assay, TCR CDR3 regions were amplified from genomic DNA by multiplex PCR. Extracted genomic DNA from each cell subset was spread evenly across all wells of several immunoSEQ 96-well plates, with each plate serving as a replicate. Each replicate PCR for sorted subsets received around 0.2 ug genomic DNA, equal to 28,000 or so T cell genomes. Purified libraries were quantified with a Qubit 3.0 fluorometer, sized on a Bioanalyzer 2100, and re-quantified with the KAPA Library Quantification kit. A separate single-read 150-cycle Illumina NextSeq 550 flow cell was used to sequence each immunoSEQ 96-well plate. On the authors' methods: Because only junctional sequences without quality scores were contained in the immunoSEQ output, filtering matching that applied to full-length reads could not be performed. To assign V/J genes and CDR3, sequences were annotated using PyIR, a Python wrapper for IgBLAST v1.9, with IMGT germline references. Any read was removed if the V/J assignment was weak (E-value above 1e-6), the CDR3 was missing, or the read contained stop codons, out-of-frame junctions, or ambiguous translated residues. V3J clonotypes were defined by identical inferred V gene, J gene, and CDR3 amino acid sequence. Percentage overlap between repertoires was computed as shared unique clonotypes divided by the size of the smaller repertoire. RTK rarefaction, the Chao1 estimator, and Recon v2.1 estimates of unobserved clonotypes were used to assess repertoire richness. Generation probabilities for all TCRbeta clonotypes obtained by the gDNA method from a few donors were computed using OLGA. TCRdb provides this immuneACCESS table in a form limited to in-frame rearrangements. Some clones are lacking; in checked studies, under half of them reflect an unresolved V gene, and why the rest are absent is not known. V and J calls and clone size are given by that table; D and trimming were obtained from the DNA. Present in this sample are 950,000 to 1,100,000 clones, about 84% of which were seen just once. Roughly 0.61% of the sample is taken by the ten largest.

The specimen was memory CD4+ T cells from PBMCs. The sample's cell subset or site label, decoded: CD45RA-negative fraction. The rearrangement combines TRBV14 with TRBJ2-2, with no confidently assigned D gene. The receptor's source is a man between 18 and 29 years old in good health. Some clones in this sample may be carry-over from other donors' samples. CDR3 reads: CASSRELRVTGELFF. In nucleotides, the sequence is TGTGCCAGCAGCCGTGAATTACGTGTAACCGGGGAGCTGTTTTTT.